The 16 T cell receptor beta chains below were found in one sample sequenced in a study of regulatory T cells in long-lasting Graves disease (dated by TCRdb to the early 2020s). The library relied on multiplex PCR. These reads were obtained on an Illumina HiSeq 4000. To build TCR beta libraries, CDR3 regions were amplified by Arm-PCR using iRepertoire HTBI primers. TCRdb's own reprocessing of the public reads used fastp at Q25 and MiXCR and kept productive beta chains. Rows merge per CDR3 protein into single entries with the most common DNA and genes. Counted in this sample were 510,000 or so distinct CDR3 sequences; about 12% of them appeared once. 8.9% of the sample belongs to the ten largest clones. Explained via the paper, the time point label denotes: newly diagnosed GD, antithyroid drugs for less than 3 months. For both TCR sequencing and RNA sequencing, RNA was extracted from PBMCs in TRIzol.

This same sample was also taken into another study, of T cells in Graves' hyperthyroidism and ophthalmopathy.

The input for sequencing was peripheral blood mononuclear cells (PBMCs), taken at new diagnosis, from a patient treated with antithyroid drugs. These receptors all come from a woman under 40 with Graves disease. Donor details come from another sample of the same person, matched by shared clones.

This clonotype was seen only a few times. The chain uses TRBV3-1 and TRBJ1-3; D not resolved. Germline V lookup: CDR1 LGHDT, CDR2 YNNKEL (reference sequence). This CDR3 has 16 residues. Trimming took 3 bases from V and 0 from J, leaving 12 bases between them. The CDR3 reads CASSQLVWSSGNTIYF. CDR3 in DNA: TGTGCCAGCAGCCAGTTAGTTTGGAGCTCTGGAAACACCATATATTTT.

This sequence joins TRBV19 and TRBJ1-5; D may be TRBD1 (5 bases). V lost 5 bases and J lost 7, with 18 bases in between. CDR1 and CDR2 from the germline V gene are LNHDA and SQIVND (reference sequence). This CDR3 region has 15 residues. The chain's CDR3 is CASSSLTTRDQPQHF. Here the CDR3 DNA reads TGTGCCAGTAGTTCCTTGACTACCCGGGACCAGCCCCAGCATTTT.

In this sample, this clonotype turned up many times. As DNA, the CDR3 is TGCGCCAGCAGCTTCGGGTTCGCCGGGACAGGGGATTCACCCCTCCACTTT. It translates to CASSFGFAGTGDSPLHF. The chain carries TRBV5-1 and TRBJ1-6, with TRBD1 identical over 10 bases. The ends lost 2 bases at V and 8 bases at J; junction bases unmatched: 10. This CDR3 is 17 amino acids long. Germline CDR1 and CDR2: SGHRS and YFSETQ.

The table lists this clonotype with many counts. The rearrangement links TRBV5-6 to TRBJ1-1; D unresolved. Germline assignment: CDR1 SGHDT and CDR2 YYEEEE. The CDR3 sequence is 13 residues long. V lost 5 bases and J lost 1, with 9 bases in between. The CDR3 nucleotides read TGTGCCAGCAGGGAGACACAGAACACTGAAGCTTTCTTT. It encodes CASRETQNTEAFF.

The table lists this clonotype with a few counts. The germline gene is not matched at one end of the junction; a read error may be the cause. This chain uses TRBV12-3 or TRBV12-4 with TRBJ1-2; D gene ambiguous. The CDR3 runs 11 residues. CDR3 sequence (DNA): TGTACCAGCAGTTTTGCGTGGGGCTACACCTTC. It specifies CTSSFAWGYTF.

This clonotype has at least ten counts. V gene TRBV2 combines with J gene TRBJ1-1; possibly TRBD1 for D (6 bases). Trimming took 6 bases from V and 0 from J, leaving 17 bases between them. The V gene's germline CDR1 is SNHLY and CDR2 FYNNEI. The CDR3 is 16 residues long. The CDR3 protein is CASRKGGGPLNTEAFF. In DNA form, the CDR3 reads TGTGCCAGCAGGAAAGGGGGGGGCCCCTTGAACACTGAAGCTTTCTTT.

This clonotype was observed many times. This chain joins TRBV28 and TRBJ2-7; maybe TRBD2 (5 bases). The CDR3 loop spans 14 amino acids. V was clipped by 5 bases and J by 2 bases, with 13 bases between them. Germline CDR1 is MDHEN and CDR2 is SYDVKM. Here the CDR3 reads CASSAGLIPYEQYF. The CDR3 region has the DNA TGTGCCAGCAGTGCGGGTCTCATTCCCTACGAGCAGTACTTC.

This clonotype was counted at least ten times. The chain recombines TRBV13 with TRBJ2-5; 9 bases match TRBD2. The CDR3 extends over 14 amino acids. Per the germline V gene, CDR1 is PRHDT and CDR2 is FYEKMQ (reference sequence). Unmatched junction bases numbered 5, after V lost 4 bases and J lost 5 bases. CDR3 bases: TGTGCCAGCAGCTCCCATAGCGGGAGTGAGACCCAGTACTTC. As protein: CASSSHSGSETQYF.

J is TRBJ2-7 and V is TRBV7-9; tentative D call: TRBD2 (6 bases). Deletions cut 8 bases from V and 6 bases from J, with 14 bases between. Per germline, CDR1 SEHNR and CDR2 FQNEAQ (reference sequence). The CDR3 loop spans 12 amino acids. The CDR3 loop reads CASEAEGVEQYF. For the CDR3, the DNA is TGTGCCAGCGAGGCGGAGGGCGTCGAGCAGTACTTC.

This clonotype was seen at least ten times. J is TRBJ1-2 and V is TRBV3-1; the D is unclear. This CDR3 is 16 amino acids long. Per the germline V gene, CDR1 is LGHDT and CDR2 is YNNKEL (reference sequence). V lost 2 bases to trimming and J lost 4 bases, with 17 bases between them. As DNA, the CDR3 is TGTGCCAGCAGCCAACTCAATAACGAGGACTTCTATGGCTACACCTTC. Translated, it gives CASSQLNNEDFYGYTF.

The chain recombines TRBV4-3 with TRBJ2-1; D is ambiguous. V lost 4 bases and J lost 2, with 24 bases in between. This CDR3 is built from 19 residues. Germline-derived CDR1 and CDR2 are LGHNA and YSLEER. The CDR3 coding sequence is TGCGCCAGCAGCCCGCACCCCCCCCAAAGTAGGTCGGCCTACAATGAGCAGTTCTTC. Its translation: CASSPHPPQSRSAYNEQFF.

This clonotype came up many times. The rearrangement links TRBV20-1 to TRBJ2-3; 8 bases are shared with TRBD2. The CDR3 totals 13 residues. V was pared by 2 bases and J by 11 bases, with 9 bases of the junction left unmatched. CDR1 and CDR2 from the germline V gene are DFQATT and SNEGSKA (reference sequence). As DNA, the CDR3 is TGCAGTGCTAGATCGGGACTAGGCATAGGGCAGTATTTT. Translating it yields CSARSGLGIGQYF.

Ten or more counts support this clonotype. This sequence joins TRBV11-3 and TRBJ2-5; possible D gene TRBD2, 6 bases. The V and J ends lost 1 base and 4 bases respectively, with 13 bases between them. CDR1 is SGHNT, CDR2 YENEEA, per germline. The CDR3 length is 15 residues. Here the CDR3 DNA reads TGTGCCAGCAGCTTAGCCGGGACTGCAGGAGAGACCCAGTACTTC. Protein product: CASSLAGTAGETQYF.

This clonotype was found many times. This chain connects TRBV24-1 to TRBJ1-5; D is ambiguous. This CDR3 spans 13 amino acids. The V gene's germline CDR1 is KGHDR and CDR2 SFDVKD. V lost 2 bases and J 1 base, leaving 2 bases between the germline ends. Here the CDR3 DNA reads TGTGCCACCAGTGATTACAGCAATCAGCCCCAGCATTTT. Protein product: CATSDYSNQPQHF.

This clonotype was found many times. V usage is TRBV6-2 or TRBV6-3 and J usage is TRBJ2-7; D unresolved. Germline V gives CDR1 MNHEY, CDR2 SVGEGT. Trimming removed 2 bases at V and 3 bases at J, with 5 bases between. The CDR3 length is 12 residues. CDR3 DNA sequence: TGTGCCAGCAGTTACGGGGTCTACGAGCAGTACTTC. Protein sequence: CASSYGVYEQYF.

Remarks on this clonotype: This likely reflects a read error, since a far larger clone is one base away. The chain employs TRBV2 and TRBJ2-1; TRBD1 matches 7 bases. The CDR3 has 17 amino acids. Germline V gene sequence: CDR1 SNHLY, CDR2 FYNNEI. Trimming took 5 bases from V and 10 from J; bases not matched to a gene: 20. The CDR3 is CASSRPYRGPVKWEQFF. The CDR3 coding sequence is TGTGCCAGCAGTCGGCCTTACAGGGGCCCCGTCAAGTGGGAGCAGTTCTTC.